This T cell receptor beta chain stems from a study of blood T cell repertoires in COVID-19. This clone has a handful of counts. Profiled with immunoSEQ multiplex PCR; TCRdb holds only in-frame clones, not every one. The sample has 88,000 or so clones, approximately 84% seen once. Sequenced material: peripheral blood. The source is a man aged 55 to 70 with acute or convalescent COVID-19.

CDR3 sequence (DNA): TGCGCCAGCAGCTTGGTGCCTAGCGGTTCCCCTGGGAATGAGCAGTTCTTC. Translating it yields CASSLVPSGSPGNEQFF. The chain links TRBV5-1 to TRBJ2-1, with TRBD2 matching over 7 bases. Germline CDR1 is SGHRS and CDR2 is YFSETQ. Losses at the gene ends were 0 bases for V and 7 bases for J; bases not matched to a gene: 13. This CDR3 contains 17 residues.